This TCR beta chain was captured in a study of cytomegalovirus exposure and HLA in healthy donors. Study-wide points: The listing of roughly 160 TCR beta chains classed them as cytomegalovirus-associated. CMV antigen specificity was confirmed in vitro for a few CMV-associated chains. According to a subsequent analysis, TCR clusters from the first cohort were inclined to appear together in the 120 validation repertoires.

Sequenced by immunoSEQ multiplex PCR; TCRdb stores in-frame clones only, minus some. The data show roughly 56,000 clones, 93% seen once. V was cut by 3 bases and J by 7 bases, with 6 bases left in between. The germline gives CDR1 DFQATT, CDR2 SNEGSKA (reference sequence). The CDR3 is 10 amino acids. In regard to this clone: The antigen remains unidentified.

The sequence was collected from a woman aged 18-29 years in good health and CMV-seropositive. The sample was PBMCs. V usage is TRBV20-1 and J usage is TRBJ2-5; a weak D match, TRBD2 (5 bases). CDR3 bases: TGCAGTGCTAGTGAGGGGACCCAGTACTTC. Its protein product is CSASEGTQYF.